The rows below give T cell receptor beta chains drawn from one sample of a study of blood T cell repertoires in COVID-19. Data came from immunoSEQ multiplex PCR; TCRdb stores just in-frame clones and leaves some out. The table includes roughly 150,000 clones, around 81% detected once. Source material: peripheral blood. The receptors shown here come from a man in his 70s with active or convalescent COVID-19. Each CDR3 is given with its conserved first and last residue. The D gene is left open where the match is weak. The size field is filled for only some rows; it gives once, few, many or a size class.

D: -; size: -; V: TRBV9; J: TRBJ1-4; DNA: TGTGCCAGCAGCGTAGGGGAGGTGAGAAATGAAAAACTGTTTTTT; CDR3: CASSVGEVRNEKLFF
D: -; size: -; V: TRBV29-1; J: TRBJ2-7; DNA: TGCAGCGTTGGGGGCGACCCGTACGAGCAGTACTTC; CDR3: CSVGGDPYEQYF
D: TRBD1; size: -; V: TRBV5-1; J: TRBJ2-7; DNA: TGCGCCAGCAGCTTTAGGGGAACACAGGGGGGCGACGAGCAGTACTTC; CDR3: CASSFRGTQGGDEQYF
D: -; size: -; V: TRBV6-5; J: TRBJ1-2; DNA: TGTGCCAGCAGTTACAGGCGGAGCCCTAACTATGGCTACACCTTC; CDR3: CASSYRRSPNYGYTF
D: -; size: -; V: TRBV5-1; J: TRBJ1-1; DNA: TGCGCCAGCAGCTTACAGGGCGTCACTGAAGCTTTCTTT; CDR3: CASSLQGVTEAFF
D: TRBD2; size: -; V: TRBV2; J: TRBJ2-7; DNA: TGTGCCAGCAGTTCCGGGGGAGGGAGCTCCTACGAGCAGTACTTC; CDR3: CASSSGGGSSYEQYF
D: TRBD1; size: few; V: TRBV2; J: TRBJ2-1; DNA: TGTGCCAGCAGCCTTGACAGGGGAGACAATGAGCAGTTCTTC; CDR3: CASSLDRGDNEQFF
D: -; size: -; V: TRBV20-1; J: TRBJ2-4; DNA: TGCAGTGCTAATGAGTGGGGCTGGGGCAAAAACATTCAGTACTTC; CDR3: CSANEWGWGKNIQYF
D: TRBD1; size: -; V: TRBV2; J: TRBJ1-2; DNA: TGTGCCATGACGGGACAGCCCAACTATGGCTACACCTTC; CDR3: CAMTGQPNYGYTF
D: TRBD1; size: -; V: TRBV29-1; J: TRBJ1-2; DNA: TGCAGCGTATCGGGACAGGGAGACTATGGCTACACCTTC; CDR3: CSVSGQGDYGYTF
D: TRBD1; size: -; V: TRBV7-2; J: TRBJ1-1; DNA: TGTGCCAGCAGCTTAGGTAGGGGGCAGGGTTGGACTGAAGCTTTCTTT; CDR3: CASSLGRGQGWTEAFF
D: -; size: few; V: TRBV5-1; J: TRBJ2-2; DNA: TGCGCCAGCAGCTTATGGGGGGTTAACACCGGGGAGCTGTTTTTT; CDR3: CASSLWGVNTGELFF
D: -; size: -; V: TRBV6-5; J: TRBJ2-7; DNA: TGTGCCAGCAGTCATAGCGAGGGAATCGGCTACGAGCAGTACTTC; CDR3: CASSHSEGIGYEQYF
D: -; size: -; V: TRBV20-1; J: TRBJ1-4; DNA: TGCAGCTCACCGGCTAATGAAAAACTGTTTTTT; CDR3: CSSPANEKLFF
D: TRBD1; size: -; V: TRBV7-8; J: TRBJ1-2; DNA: TGTGCCAGCAGCTTAGCGCCGACAGGGGGACGGGATTGGTATGGCTACACCTTC; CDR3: CASSLAPTGGRDWYGYTF
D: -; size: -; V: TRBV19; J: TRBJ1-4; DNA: TGTGCCAGTAAGGACAGAAGGGAAAAACTGTTTTTT; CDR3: CASKDRREKLFF
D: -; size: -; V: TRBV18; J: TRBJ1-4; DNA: TGTGCCAGCTCACCGGACAGACTGGTTGAAAAACTGTTTTTT; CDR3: CASSPDRLVEKLFF
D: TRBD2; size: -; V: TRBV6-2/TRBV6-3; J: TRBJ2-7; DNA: TGTGCCAGCAGTTCGACGACTAGCGGGAGCACCCACGAGCAGTACTTC; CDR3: CASSSTTSGSTHEQYF
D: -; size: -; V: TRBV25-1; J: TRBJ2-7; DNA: TGTGCCAGCAGTGGGCCCGGGACTGCCTACTACGAGCAGTACTTC; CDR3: CASSGPGTAYYEQYF
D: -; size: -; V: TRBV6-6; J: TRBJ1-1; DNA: TGTGCCAGCAGTTACCTGACAGATATGAACACTGAAGCTTTCTTT; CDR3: CASSYLTDMNTEAFF
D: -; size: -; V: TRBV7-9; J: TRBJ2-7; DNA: TGTGCCAGCAGCGCCGGGTGGGGGGATGACGACGAGCAGTACTTC; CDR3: CASSAGWGDDDEQYF
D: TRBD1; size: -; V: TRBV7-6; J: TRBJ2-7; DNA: TGTGCCAGCAGCCGCCGGGACAGGGAATCCGAGCAGTACTTC; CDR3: CASSRRDRESEQYF
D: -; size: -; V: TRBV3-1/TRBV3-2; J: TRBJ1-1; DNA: TGTGCCACCACGTCTGGAGGGACTGAAGCTTTCTTT; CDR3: CATTSGGTEAFF
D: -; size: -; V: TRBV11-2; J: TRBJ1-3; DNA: TGTGCCAGCAGCACCACAGGGCGAGGAAACACCATATATTTT; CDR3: CASSTTGRGNTIYF
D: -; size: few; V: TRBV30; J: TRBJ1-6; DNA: TGTGCCTGGAGTGGGGCAAGCTCCTATAATTCACCCCTCCACTTT; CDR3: CAWSGASSYNSPLHF
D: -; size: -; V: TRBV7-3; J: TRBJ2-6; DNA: TGTGCCAGCAGCTTGGAGGGACTGAACTCTGGGGCCAACGTCCTGACTTTC; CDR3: CASSLEGLNSGANVLTF
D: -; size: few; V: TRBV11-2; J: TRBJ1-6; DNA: TGTGCCAGCAGCTTAGAATCGGGGGGGTGGGATAATTCACCCCTCCACTTT; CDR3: CASSLESGGWDNSPLHF
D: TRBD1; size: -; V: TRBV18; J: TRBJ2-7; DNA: TGTGCCAGCGCCCCGGGACAGGGGACCTACGAGCAGTACTTC; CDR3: CASAPGQGTYEQYF
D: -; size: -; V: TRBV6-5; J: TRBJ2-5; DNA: TGTGCCAGCAGCCGCGAGGGCGGGACGGGGGAGACCCAGTACTTC; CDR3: CASSREGGTGETQYF
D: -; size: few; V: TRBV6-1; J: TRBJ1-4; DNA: TGTGCCAGCAGTGAAGGTGCAGGGGCTGCAACTAATGAAAAACTGTTTTTT; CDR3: CASSEGAGAATNEKLFF
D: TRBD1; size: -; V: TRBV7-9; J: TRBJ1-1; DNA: TGTGCCAGCAGCTTAGCAGGGGGCGAGACTGAAGCTTTCTTT; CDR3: CASSLAGGETEAFF
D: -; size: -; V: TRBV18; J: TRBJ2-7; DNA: TGTGCCAGCTCACCAGACCGGGGGAGGTTTTCCGAGCAGTACTTC; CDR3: CASSPDRGRFSEQYF
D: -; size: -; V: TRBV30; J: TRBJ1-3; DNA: TGTGCCTGGAGTCCCTTTGACACCATATATTTT; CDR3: CAWSPFDTIYF
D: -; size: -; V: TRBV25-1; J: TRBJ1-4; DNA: TGTGCCAGCAGTGAATTGGCGGCACAAAAACTGTTTTTT; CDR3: CASSELAAQKLFF
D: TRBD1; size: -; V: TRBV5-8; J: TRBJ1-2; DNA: TGTGCCAGCAGCCATGGACAGGGGACGGCCGGTTCTTTC; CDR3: CASSHGQGTAGSF
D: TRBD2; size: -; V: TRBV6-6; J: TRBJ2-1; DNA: TGTGCCAGCAGACGATGGGCCCACCCGGGACTAGCAAACTACAATGAGCAGTTCTTC; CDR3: CASRRWAHPGLANYNEQFF
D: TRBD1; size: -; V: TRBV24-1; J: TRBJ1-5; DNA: TGTGCCACCAGTGATTCGCGGGACAGGGGCAATCAGCCCCAGCATTTT; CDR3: CATSDSRDRGNQPQHF
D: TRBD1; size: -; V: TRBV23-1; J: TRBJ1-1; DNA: TGCGCCAGCAGTCAATGGGACAGCCGAATATCCGCTGAAGCTTTCTTT; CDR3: CASSQWDSRISAEAFF
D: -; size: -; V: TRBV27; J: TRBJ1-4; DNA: TGTGCCAGCAGTCCAACGGACAGACCCCGAATCGGAAAACTGTTTTTT; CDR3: CASSPTDRPRIGKLFF
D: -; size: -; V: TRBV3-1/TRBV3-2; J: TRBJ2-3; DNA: TGTGCCAGCAGGGGGGCCCACACAGATACGCAGTATTTT; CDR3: CASRGAHTDTQYF
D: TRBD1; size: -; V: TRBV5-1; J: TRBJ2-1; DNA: TGCGCCAGCAGCACGGGACAGATCTCCTACAATGAGCAGTTCTTC; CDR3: CASSTGQISYNEQFF
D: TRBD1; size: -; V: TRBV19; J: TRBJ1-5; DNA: TGTGCCAGTAGTCCCCTCCGTGACAGGGCTCGGCCCCAGCATTTT; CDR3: CASSPLRDRARPQHF
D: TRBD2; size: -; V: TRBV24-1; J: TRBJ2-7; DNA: TGTGCCACCAGTGATCAGCGGGAAAGCACCTACGAGCAGTACTTC; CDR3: CATSDQRESTYEQYF
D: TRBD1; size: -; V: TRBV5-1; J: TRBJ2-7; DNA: TGCGCCAGCAGCTTGGGCCCGGGACAGGGTTACGAGCAGTACTTC; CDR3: CASSLGPGQGYEQYF
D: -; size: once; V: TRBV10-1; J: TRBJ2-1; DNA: TGCGCCAGCAGCCGGGACACAAACAATGAGCAGTTCTTC; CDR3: CASSRDTNNEQFF
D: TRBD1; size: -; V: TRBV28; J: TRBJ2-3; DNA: TGTGCCAGCAGTTCAGGGACAGTAAGCACAGATACGCAGTATTTT; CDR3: CASSSGTVSTDTQYF
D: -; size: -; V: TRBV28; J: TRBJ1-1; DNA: TGTGCCAGCAGTTTGTGGCAGGAATACACTGAAGCTTTCTTT; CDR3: CASSLWQEYTEAFF
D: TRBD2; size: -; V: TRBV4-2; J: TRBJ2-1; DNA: TGTGCCAGCAGCCAGCTAGCGGGGGGCAATGAGCAGTTCTTC; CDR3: CASSQLAGGNEQFF
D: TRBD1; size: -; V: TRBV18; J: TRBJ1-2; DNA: TGTGCCAGCTCACCACGGGACAGGCTCTTCTATGGCTACACCTTC; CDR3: CASSPRDRLFYGYTF
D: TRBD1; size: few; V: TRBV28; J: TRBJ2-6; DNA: TGTGCCAGCAGTCCCTGGACAGGGGTCAAGTCCTCTGGGGCCAACGTCCTGACTTTC; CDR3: CASSPWTGVKSSGANVLTF
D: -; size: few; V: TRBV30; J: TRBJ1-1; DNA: TGTGCCTGGAGTGTCGGGGTCTACACTGAAGCTTTCTTT; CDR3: CAWSVGVYTEAFF